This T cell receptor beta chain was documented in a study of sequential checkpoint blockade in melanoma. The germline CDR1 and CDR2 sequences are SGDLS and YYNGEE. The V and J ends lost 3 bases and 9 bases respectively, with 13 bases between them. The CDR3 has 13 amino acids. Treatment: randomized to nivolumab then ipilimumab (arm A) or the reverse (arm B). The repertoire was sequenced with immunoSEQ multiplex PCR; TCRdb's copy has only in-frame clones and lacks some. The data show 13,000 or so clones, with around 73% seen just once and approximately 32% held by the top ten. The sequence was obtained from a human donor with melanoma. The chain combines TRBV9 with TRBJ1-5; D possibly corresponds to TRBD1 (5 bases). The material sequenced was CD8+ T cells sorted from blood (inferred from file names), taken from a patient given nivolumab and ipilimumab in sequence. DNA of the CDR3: TGTGCCAGCAGCGCACATCCCCAGGGGCCCCAGCATTTT. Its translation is CASSAHPQGPQHF. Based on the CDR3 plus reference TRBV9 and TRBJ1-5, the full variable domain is DSGVTQTPKHLITATGQRVTLRCSPRSGDLSVYWYQQSLDQGLQFLIQYYNGEERAKGNILERFSAQQFPDLHSELNLSSLELGDSALYFCASSAHPQGPQHFGDGTRLSIL.